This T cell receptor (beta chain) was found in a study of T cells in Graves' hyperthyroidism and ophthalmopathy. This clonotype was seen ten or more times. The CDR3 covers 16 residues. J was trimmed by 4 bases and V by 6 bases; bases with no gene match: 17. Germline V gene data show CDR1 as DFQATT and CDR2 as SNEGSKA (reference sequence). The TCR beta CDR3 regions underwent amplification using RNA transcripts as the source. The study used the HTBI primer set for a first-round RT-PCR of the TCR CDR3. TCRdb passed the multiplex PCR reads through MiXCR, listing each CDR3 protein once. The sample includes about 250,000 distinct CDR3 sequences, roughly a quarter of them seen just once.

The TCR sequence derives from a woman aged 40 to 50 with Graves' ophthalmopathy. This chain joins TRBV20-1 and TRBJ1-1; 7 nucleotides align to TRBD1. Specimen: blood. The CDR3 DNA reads TGCAGTGCCACCAACCCGAGGAGGGGGCAGGGCACTGAAGCTTTCTTT. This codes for CSATNPRRGQGTEAFF.